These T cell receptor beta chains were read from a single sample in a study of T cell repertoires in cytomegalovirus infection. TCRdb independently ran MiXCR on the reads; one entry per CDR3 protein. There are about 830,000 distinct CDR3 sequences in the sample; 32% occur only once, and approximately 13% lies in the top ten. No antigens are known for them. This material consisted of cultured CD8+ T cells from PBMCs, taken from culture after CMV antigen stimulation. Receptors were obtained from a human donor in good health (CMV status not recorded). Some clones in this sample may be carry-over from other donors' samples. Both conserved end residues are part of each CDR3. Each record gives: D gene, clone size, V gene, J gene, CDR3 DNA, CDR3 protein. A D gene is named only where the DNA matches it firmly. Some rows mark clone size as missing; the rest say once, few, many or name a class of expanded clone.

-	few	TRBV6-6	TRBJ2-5	TGTGCCATCTCAACGGGGGTTGAGACCCAGTACTTC	CAISTGVETQYF
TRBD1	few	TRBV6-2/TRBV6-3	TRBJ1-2	TGTGCCAGCAGTTACTCTTCAGGGGGTATGGATGGCTACACCTTC	CASSYSSGGMDGYTF
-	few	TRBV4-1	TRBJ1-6	TGCGCCAGCAGACAGGACACTCCCAATTCACCCCTCCACTTT	CASRQDTPNSPLHF
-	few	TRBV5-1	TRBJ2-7	TGCGCCAGCAGCCCATTAGACGGGTCCTACGAGCAGTACTTC	CASSPLDGSYEQYF
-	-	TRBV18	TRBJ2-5	TGTGCCAGCTCACCCGCGACAGTATACCAAGAGACCCAGTACTTC	CASSPATVYQETQYF
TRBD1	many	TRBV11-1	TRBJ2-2	TGTGCCAGCAGGTTCCAGGGGGCGTACACCGGGGAGCTGTTTTTT	CASRFQGAYTGELFF
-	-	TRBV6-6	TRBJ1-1	TGTGCCAGCAGTGACCTCGACACTGGGGCTGAAGCTTTCTTT	CASSDLDTGAEAFF
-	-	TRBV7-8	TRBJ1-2	TGTGCCAGCAGTAGCATCGGTTCTAATGGCTACACCTTC	CASSSIGSNGYTF
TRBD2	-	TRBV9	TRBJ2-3	TGTGCCAGCAGCGTGGCGGGGGGACGGGCAGATACGCAGTATTTT	CASSVAGGRADTQYF
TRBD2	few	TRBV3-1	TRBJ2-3	TGTGCCAGCAGCCATGGGCTGACTTTAGCGGGGGGAACAGATACGCAGTATTTT	CASSHGLTLAGGTDTQYF
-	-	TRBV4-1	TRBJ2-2	TGCGCCAGCGGGACTAGGGACAGCCCCTCCGCCGGGGAGCTGTTTTTT	CASGTRDSPSAGELFF